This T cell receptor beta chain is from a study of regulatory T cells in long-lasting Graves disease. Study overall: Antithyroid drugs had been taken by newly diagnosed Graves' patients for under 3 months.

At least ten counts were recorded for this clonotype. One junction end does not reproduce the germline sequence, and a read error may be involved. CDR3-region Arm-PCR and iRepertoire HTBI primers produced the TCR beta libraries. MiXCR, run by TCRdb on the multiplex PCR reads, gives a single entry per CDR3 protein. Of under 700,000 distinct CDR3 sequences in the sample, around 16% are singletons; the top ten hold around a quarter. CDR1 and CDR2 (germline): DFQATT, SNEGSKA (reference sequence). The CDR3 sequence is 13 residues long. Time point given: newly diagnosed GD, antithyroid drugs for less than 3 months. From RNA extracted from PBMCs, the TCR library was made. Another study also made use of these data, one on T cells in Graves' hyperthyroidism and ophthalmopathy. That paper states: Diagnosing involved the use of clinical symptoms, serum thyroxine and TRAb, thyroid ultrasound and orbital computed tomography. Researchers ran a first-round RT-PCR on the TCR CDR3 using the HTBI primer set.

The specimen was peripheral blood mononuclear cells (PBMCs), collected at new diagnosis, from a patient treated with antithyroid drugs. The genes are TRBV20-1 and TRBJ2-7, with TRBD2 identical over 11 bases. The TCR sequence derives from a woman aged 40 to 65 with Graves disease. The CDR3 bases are TGCAGTGCACATAGCGGGGGGGCCTACGGGCAGTACTTC. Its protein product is CSAHSGGAYGQYF.